This record looks at one T cell receptor (beta chain) sequence and its context. V was trimmed by 0 bases and J by 4 bases, leaving 7 bases between them. CDR1 LGHDT and CDR2 YNNKEL come from the germline V gene (reference sequence). CDR3 size: 13 residues. The authors ran a second PCR of 7 to 11 cycles using a sample-barcoded 5' primer and a J-beta primer mix. MiXCR was run by TCRdb on the 5' RACE reads, yielding one entry per CDR3 protein. The profile shows approximately 600,000 distinct CDR3 sequences, 58% of them singletons. This record comes from a study of blood T cells in healthy people across ages.

The sequenced sample consisted of blood. This TCR derives from a man in his 60s in good health. The gene calls are TRBV3-1 and TRBJ2-7; no reliable D call. This CDR3 is CASSQDSPYEQYF. CDR3 bases: TGTGCCAGCAGCCAAGATTCCCCTTACGAGCAGTACTTC.